This is a list of T cell receptor beta chains from one sample in a study of CD8 T cells in ankylosing spondylitis. MiXCR, run by TCRdb on the 5' RACE reads, gives a single entry per CDR3 protein. This table holds around 490,000 distinct CDR3 sequences, about 5.2% found once. Input material: blood, either unsorted or a sorted T cell fraction (not recorded which). These TCRs come from a male donor with ankylosing spondylitis. CDR3s leave out the opening cysteine and the closing phenylalanine or tryptophan. Fields, in order: V gene, J gene, clone size, CDR3 protein. Size values are once, few and many counts, or a class for expanded clones, and some rows have none.

V gene: TRBV10-3
J gene: TRBJ2-5
clone size: many
CDR3 protein: AISDGTVRETQY

V gene: TRBV2
J gene: TRBJ2-1
clone size: .
CDR3 protein: ASGGSDEQF

V gene: TRBV10-3
J gene: TRBJ2-7
clone size: many
CDR3 protein: ASGPSEGYEQY

V gene: TRBV7-3
J gene: TRBJ1-1
clone size: many
CDR3 protein: ASSLSRDVNTEAF

V gene: TRBV7-2
J gene: TRBJ2-5
clone size: many
CDR3 protein: ASSLNAAGTTL

V gene: TRBV19
J gene: TRBJ2-1
clone size: few
CDR3 protein: ASSFLIGGQF

V gene: TRBV10-3
J gene: TRBJ2-2
clone size: many
CDR3 protein: AISESRTKNTGELF

V gene: TRBV20-1
J gene: TRBJ1-4
clone size: .
CDR3 protein: SALGQVATNEKLF

V gene: TRBV24-1
J gene: TRBJ2-3
clone size: many
CDR3 protein: ATSDPGTDYTDTQY

V gene: TRBV7-9
J gene: TRBJ2-1
clone size: many
CDR3 protein: ASSPPRTSGLNEQF

V gene: TRBV21-1
J gene: TRBJ2-1
clone size: many
CDR3 protein: AGKAGDSYNEQF

V gene: TRBV7-2
J gene: TRBJ1-5
clone size: many
CDR3 protein: ASSLQGQGTWQPQH

V gene: TRBV5-1
J gene: TRBJ1-1
clone size: many
CDR3 protein: ASRNRADPGTEAF

V gene: TRBV11-1
J gene: TRBJ2-1
clone size: .
CDR3 protein: ASSLATLSGGPGYEQF

V gene: TRBV5-1
J gene: TRBJ1-2
clone size: .
CDR3 protein: ASSFMTGSYGYT

V gene: TRBV9
J gene: TRBJ1-1
clone size: few
CDR3 protein: ASSGGAGWRTEAF

V gene: TRBV15
J gene: TRBJ1-5
clone size: many
CDR3 protein: ATSSYGQGNQPQH

V gene: TRBV10-2
J gene: TRBJ1-3
clone size: many
CDR3 protein: AAAQGANGNTIY

V gene: TRBV5-1
J gene: TRBJ2-7
clone size: .
CDR3 protein: ASSLASYQRDRPLYEQY

V gene: TRBV6-1
J gene: TRBJ2-7
clone size: many
CDR3 protein: ASNGGRAYEQY

V gene: TRBV15
J gene: TRBJ2-7
clone size: many
CDR3 protein: ATSRDLDTTYEQY

V gene: TRBV20-1
J gene: TRBJ2-1
clone size: many
CDR3 protein: SARDGLVSNEQF

V gene: TRBV7-2
J gene: TRBJ1-2
clone size: many
CDR3 protein: ASSLMKGVYGYT

V gene: TRBV28
J gene: TRBJ2-7
clone size: many
CDR3 protein: ASSPFTGMSSYEQY